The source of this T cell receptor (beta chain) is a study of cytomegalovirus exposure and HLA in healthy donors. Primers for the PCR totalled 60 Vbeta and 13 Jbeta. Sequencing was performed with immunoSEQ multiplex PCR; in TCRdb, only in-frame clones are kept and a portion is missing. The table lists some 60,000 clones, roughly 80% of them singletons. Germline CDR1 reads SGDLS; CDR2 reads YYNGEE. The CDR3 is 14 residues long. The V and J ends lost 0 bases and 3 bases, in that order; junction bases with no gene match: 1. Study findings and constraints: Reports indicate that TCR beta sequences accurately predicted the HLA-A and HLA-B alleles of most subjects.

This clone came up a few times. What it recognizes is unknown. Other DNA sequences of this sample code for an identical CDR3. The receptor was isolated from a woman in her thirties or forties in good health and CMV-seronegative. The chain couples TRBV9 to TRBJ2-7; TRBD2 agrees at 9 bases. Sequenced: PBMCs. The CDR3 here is CASSVGSGGYEQYF. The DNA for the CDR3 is TGTGCCAGCAGCGTAGGTAGCGGGGGCTACGAGCAGTACTTC. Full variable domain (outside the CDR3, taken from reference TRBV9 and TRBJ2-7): DSGVTQTPKHLITATGQRVTLRCSPRSGDLSVYWYQQSLDQGLQFLIQYYNGEERAKGNILERFSAQQFPDLHSELNLSSLELGDSALYFCASSVGSGGYEQYFGPGTRLTVT.